This T cell receptor beta chain was found in a study of CD8+ T cells in alopecia areata. Sequencing relied on a cDNA template that was reverse transcribed from extracted RNA. TCRdb keeps only in-frame clones here, not all; method: immunoSEQ multiplex PCR. This repertoire shows around 99,000 clones, 84% found once; its top ten account for over 20%. Indicated treatment: oral pan-JAK inhibitor, 5-10 mg twice daily. Germline V gives CDR1 SGHDN, CDR2 FVKESK. Trimming cost V 4 bases and J 5 bases, with 14 bases left between them. There are 15 residues in the CDR3. The chain is built from TRBV14 and TRBJ2-2, with D tentatively TRBD2 (5 bases). The clonotype originates from a human donor with alopecia areata. The source material was CD8+ T cells sorted from blood, sampled at week 24, from a patient treated with tofacitinib. The CDR3 sequence is CASSRTGRGTGELFF. CDR3 DNA sequence: TGTGCCAGCAGCCGGACTGGACGGGGTACCGGGGAGCTGTTTTTT.